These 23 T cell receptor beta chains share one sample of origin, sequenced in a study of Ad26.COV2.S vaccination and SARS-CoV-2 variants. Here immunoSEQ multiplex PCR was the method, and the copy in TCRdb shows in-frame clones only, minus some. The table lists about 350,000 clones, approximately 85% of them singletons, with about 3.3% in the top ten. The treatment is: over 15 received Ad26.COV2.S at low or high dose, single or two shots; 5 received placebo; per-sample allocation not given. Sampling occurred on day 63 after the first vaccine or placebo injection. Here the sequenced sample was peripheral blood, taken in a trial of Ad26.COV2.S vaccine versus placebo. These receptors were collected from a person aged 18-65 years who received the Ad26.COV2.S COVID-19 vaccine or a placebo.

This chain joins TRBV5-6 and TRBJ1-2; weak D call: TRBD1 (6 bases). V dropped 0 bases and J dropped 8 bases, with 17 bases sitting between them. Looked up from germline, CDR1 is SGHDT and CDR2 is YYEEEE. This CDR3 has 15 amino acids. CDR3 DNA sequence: TGTGCCAGCAGCTTGGACCATACAGGGCGGTACGGCTACACCTTC. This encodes CASSLDHTGRYGYTF.

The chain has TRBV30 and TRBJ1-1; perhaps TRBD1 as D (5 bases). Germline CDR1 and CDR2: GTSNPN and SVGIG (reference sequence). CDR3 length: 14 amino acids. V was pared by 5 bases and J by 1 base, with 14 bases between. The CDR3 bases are TGTGCCTGGGATATTTTAGGGGAGAACACTGAAGCTTTCTTT. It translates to CAWDILGENTEAFF.

The CDR3 DNA reads as TGCGCCAGCAGACCCGTCACTGGGCGGAACACTGAAGCTTTCTTT. Its protein product is CASRPVTGRNTEAFF. The genes are TRBV5-1 and TRBJ1-1; D not certain. The CDR3 has 15 residues. V was cut by 5 bases and J by 1 base, with 15 bases left in between. CDR1 is SGHRS, CDR2 YFSETQ, per germline.

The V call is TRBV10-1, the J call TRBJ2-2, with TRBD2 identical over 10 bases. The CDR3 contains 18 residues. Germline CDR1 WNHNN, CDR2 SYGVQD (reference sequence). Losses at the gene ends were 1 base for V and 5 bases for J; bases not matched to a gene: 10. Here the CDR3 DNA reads TGCGCCAGCAGTGAGTTCGGATTGGCTAGCGGGGGTACCGGGGAGCTGTTTTTT. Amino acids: CASSEFGLASGGTGELFF.

Here the CDR3 reads CASSYGAPKPNTEAFF. The CDR3, as DNA: TGTGCCAGCAGTTACGGGGCACCCAAGCCGAACACTGAAGCTTTCTTT. The gene calls are TRBV6-2 or TRBV6-3 and TRBJ1-1; D might be TRBD1 (5 bases). Trimming removed 2 bases at V and 1 base at J, with 14 bases between. From germline, CDR1 is MNHEY and CDR2 SVGEGT. This CDR3 is built from 16 residues.

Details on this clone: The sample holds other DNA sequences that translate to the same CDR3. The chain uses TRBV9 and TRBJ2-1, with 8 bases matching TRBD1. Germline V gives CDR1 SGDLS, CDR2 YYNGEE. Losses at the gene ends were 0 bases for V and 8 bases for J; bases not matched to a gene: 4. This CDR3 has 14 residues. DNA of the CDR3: TGTGCCAGCAGCGTAGGGCAGGGGGCGTATGAGCAGTTCTTC. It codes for CASSVGQGAYEQFF.

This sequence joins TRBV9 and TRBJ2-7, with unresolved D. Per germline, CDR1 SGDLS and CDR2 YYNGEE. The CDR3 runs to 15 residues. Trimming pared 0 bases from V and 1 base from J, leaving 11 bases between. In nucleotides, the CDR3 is TGTGCCAGCAGCGTAGCGGCATCGAGATCCTACGAGCAGTACTTC. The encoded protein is CASSVAASRSYEQYF.

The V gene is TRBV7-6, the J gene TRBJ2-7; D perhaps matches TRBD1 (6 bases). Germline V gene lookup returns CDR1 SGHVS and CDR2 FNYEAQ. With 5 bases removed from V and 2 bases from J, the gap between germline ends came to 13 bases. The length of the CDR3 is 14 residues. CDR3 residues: CASSPGWGPYEQYF. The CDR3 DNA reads TGTGCCAGCAGCCCCGGTTGGGGGCCCTACGAGCAGTACTTC.

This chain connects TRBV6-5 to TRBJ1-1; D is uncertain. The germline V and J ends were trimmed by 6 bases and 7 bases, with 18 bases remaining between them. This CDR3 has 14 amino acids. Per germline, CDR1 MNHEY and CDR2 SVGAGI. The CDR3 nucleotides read TGTGCCAGCAGACGCCCGGGAACGCATTATGAAGCTTTCTTT. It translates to CASRRPGTHYEAFF.

DNA of the CDR3: TGTGCCAGCTCACCATTGGGTCGGGCAGATACGCAGTATTTT. As protein: CASSPLGRADTQYF. This chain uses TRBV18 with TRBJ2-3, with D unclear. Germline V gives CDR1 KGHSH, CDR2 LQKENI. The CDR3 is 14 residues long. Trimming pared 2 bases from V and 4 bases from J, leaving 10 bases between.

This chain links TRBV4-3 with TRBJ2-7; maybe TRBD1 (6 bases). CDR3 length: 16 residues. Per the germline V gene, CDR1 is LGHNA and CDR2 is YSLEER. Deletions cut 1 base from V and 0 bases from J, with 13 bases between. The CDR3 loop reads CASSQGQTGSSYEQYF. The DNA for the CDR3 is TGCGCCAGCAGCCAAGGTCAAACAGGGAGCTCCTACGAGCAGTACTTC.

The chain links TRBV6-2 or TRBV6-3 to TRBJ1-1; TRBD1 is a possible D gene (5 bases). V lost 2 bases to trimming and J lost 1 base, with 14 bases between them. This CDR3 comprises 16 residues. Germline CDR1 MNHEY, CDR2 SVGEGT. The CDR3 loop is CASSYERGLGNTEAFF. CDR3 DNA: TGTGCCAGCAGTTACGAGCGGGGGTTGGGGAACACTGAAGCTTTCTTT.

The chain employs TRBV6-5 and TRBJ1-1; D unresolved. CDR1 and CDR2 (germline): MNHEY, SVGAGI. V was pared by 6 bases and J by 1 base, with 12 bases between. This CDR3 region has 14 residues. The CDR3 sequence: CASSHKYKNTEAFF. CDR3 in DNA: TGTGCCAGCAGCCACAAATACAAGAACACTGAAGCTTTCTTT.

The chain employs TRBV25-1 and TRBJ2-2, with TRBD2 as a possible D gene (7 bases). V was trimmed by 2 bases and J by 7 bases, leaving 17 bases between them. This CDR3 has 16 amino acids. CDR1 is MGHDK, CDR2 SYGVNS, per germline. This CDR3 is CASSERGAPDGGELFF. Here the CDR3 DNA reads TGTGCCAGCAGTGAACGGGGGGCCCCGGATGGCGGGGAGCTGTTTTTT.

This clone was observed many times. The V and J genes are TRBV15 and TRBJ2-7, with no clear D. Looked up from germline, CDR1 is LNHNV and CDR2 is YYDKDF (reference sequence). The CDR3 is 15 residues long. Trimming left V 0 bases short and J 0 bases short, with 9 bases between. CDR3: CATSRDDTSSYEQYF. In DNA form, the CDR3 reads TGTGCCACCAGCAGAGATGACACGAGCTCCTACGAGCAGTACTTC.

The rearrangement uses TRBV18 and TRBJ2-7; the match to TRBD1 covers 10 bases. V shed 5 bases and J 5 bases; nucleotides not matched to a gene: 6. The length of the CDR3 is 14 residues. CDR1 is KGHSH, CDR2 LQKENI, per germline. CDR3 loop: CASSTGTGVHEQYF. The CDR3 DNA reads TGTGCCAGCTCAACCGGGACAGGGGTTCACGAGCAGTACTTC.

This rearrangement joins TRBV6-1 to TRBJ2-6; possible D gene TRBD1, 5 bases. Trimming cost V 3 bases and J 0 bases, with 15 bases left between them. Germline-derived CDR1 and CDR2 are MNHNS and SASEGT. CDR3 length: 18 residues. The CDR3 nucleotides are TGTGCCAGCAGTGAGTTTCAGGGCAGTTACTCTGGGGCCAACGTCCTGACTTTC. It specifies CASSEFQGSYSGANVLTF.

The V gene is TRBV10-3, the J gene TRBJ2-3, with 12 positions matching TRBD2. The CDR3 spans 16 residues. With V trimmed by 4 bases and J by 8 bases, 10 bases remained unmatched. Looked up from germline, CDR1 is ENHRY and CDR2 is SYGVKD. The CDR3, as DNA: TGTGCCATCAGTGCCGGGACTAGCGGGCCACTGGGTACGCAGTATTTT. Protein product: CAISAGTSGPLGTQYF.

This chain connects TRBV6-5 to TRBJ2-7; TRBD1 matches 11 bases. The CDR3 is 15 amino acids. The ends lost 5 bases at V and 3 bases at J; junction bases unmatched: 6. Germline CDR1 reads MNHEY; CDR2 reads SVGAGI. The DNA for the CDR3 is TGTGCCAGCAGTCGAACGGGGACAGGGGGCTACGAGCAGTACTTC. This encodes CASSRTGTGGYEQYF.

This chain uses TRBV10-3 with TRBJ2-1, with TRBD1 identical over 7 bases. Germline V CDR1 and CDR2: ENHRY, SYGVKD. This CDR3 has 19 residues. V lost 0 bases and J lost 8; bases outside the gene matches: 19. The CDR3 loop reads CAISESLTPGQLRNYEQFF. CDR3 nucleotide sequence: TGTGCCATCAGTGAGTCCCTAACTCCGGGACAGCTCAGGAACTATGAGCAGTTCTTC.

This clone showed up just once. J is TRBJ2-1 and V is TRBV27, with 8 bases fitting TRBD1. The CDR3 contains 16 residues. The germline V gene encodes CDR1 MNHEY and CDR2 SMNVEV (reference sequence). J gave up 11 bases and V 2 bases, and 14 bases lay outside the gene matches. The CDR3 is CASSLGAGTGPGQQFF. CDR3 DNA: TGTGCCAGCAGTTTAGGCGCGGGGACAGGTCCGGGTCAGCAGTTCTTC.

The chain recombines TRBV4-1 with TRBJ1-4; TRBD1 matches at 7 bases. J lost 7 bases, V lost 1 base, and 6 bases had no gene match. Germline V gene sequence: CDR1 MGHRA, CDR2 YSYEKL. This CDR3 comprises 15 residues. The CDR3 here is CASSQGDSNSEKLFF. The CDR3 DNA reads TGCGCCAGCAGCCAAGGGGACAGTAACAGTGAAAAACTGTTTTTT.

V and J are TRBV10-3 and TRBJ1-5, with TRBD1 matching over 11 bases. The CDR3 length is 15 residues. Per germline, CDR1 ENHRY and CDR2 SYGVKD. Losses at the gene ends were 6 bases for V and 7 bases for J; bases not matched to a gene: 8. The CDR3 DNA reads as TGTGCCATCAGAGATCCGGGACAGGGGGAACAGCCCCAGCATTTT. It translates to CAIRDPGQGEQPQHF.